Shown below are 10 T cell receptor beta chains from a single sample sequenced in a study of cytomegalovirus exposure and HLA in healthy donors (dated by TCRdb to 2015 to 2018). Library preparation employed the immunoSEQ multiplex PCR assay. For the multiplex PCR, a mixture combining 60 forward primers for TCR Vbeta segments and 13 reverse primers for TCR Jbeta segments was used. In TCRdb, the immuneACCESS table is reduced to in-frame sequences with V and J assigned. These tables do not hold every clone; where another copy was compared, an unresolved V gene accounts for under half, and the others remain unexplained. This sample comprises about 130,000 clones, roughly 80% of them detected only once. The ten largest account for 2.2% of the sample. Sequenced: PBMCs. The receptors were gathered from a man between 25 and 39 years old in good health and CMV-seronegative.

This rearrangement joins TRBV10-3 to TRBJ2-7, with D possibly matching TRBD1 (6 bases). This CDR3 is built from 13 residues. Deletions cut 5 bases from V and 3 bases from J, with 11 bases between. CDR1 ENHRY and CDR2 SYGVKD come from the germline V gene. The CDR3 spells CAISRGQLYEQYF. The CDR3 DNA reads as TGTGCCATCAGTCGCGGACAGCTCTACGAGCAGTACTTC.

The V call is TRBV7-2, the J call TRBJ2-5; TRBD1 aligns across 8 bases. Looked up from germline, CDR1 is SGHTA and CDR2 is FQGNSA. Trimming at V came to 2 bases and at J to 5 bases, leaving 10 bases not matched to a gene. The CDR3 runs 16 residues. Here the CDR3 reads CASSLNGQGALETQYF. DNA of the CDR3: TGTGCCAGCAGCTTAAACGGCCAGGGGGCATTGGAGACCCAGTACTTC.

The chain combines TRBV19 with TRBJ2-1, with 11 bases identical to TRBD2. CDR1 LNHDA and CDR2 SQIVND come from the germline V gene (reference sequence). This CDR3 contains 15 residues. J lost 8 bases, V lost 7 bases, and 10 bases had no gene match. The CDR3 DNA is TGTGCCAGTACCCCCTCTACTAGCGGGAGCTATGAGCAGTTCTTC. It encodes CASTPSTSGSYEQFF.

V usage is TRBV11-1 and J usage is TRBJ1-2; 7 nucleotides align to TRBD1. Germline CDR1 and CDR2: SGHAT and FQDESV (reference sequence). The V and J ends lost 1 base and 0 bases, in that order; junction bases with no gene match: 5. The CDR3 is made up of 16 amino acids. Here the CDR3 DNA reads TGTGCCAGCAGCTTAGACCGGGACAGCTCTAACTATGGCTACACCTTC. Translation gives CASSLDRDSSNYGYTF. The variable domain in full, with the rest retrieved from reference TRBV11-1 and TRBJ1-2, is EAEVAQSPRYKITEKSQAVAFWCDPISGHATLYWYRQILGQGPELLVQFQDESVVDDSQLPKDRFSAERLKGVDSTLKIQPAELGDSAMYLCASSLDRDSSNYGYTFGSGTRLTVV.

The chain uses TRBV7-2 and TRBJ2-7; D remains unclear. Between the trimmed V and J ends, which lost 2 bases and 1 base, there was a span of 9 bases. The CDR3 has 14 amino acids. Germline V gene data show CDR1 as SGHTA and CDR2 as FQGNSA. CDR3 DNA sequence: TGTGCCAGCAGCTTAATCCCGTTGTCCTACGAGCAGTACTTC. Translated, it gives CASSLIPLSYEQYF.

The CDR3 bases are TGTGCCAGCAGTACCGGGACAGGGGGGTTAGAGCAGTACTTC. Amino acids: CASSTGTGGLEQYF. This sequence joins TRBV6-5 and TRBJ2-7, with 11 bases aligning to TRBD1. With 5 bases clipped from V and 7 bases from J, the junction kept 7 bases outside the gene matches. This CDR3 is built from 14 residues. CDR1 and CDR2 (germline): MNHEY, SVGAGI.

The rearrangement uses TRBV7-6 and TRBJ2-4; tentative D call: TRBD2 (5 bases). Between the trimmed V and J ends, which lost 5 bases and 9 bases, there was a span of 11 bases. Germline CDR1 is SGHVS and CDR2 is FNYEAQ. The CDR3 consists of 12 residues. In DNA, the CDR3 is TGTGCCAGCAGCCTCGGCGGAGGCATTCAGTACTTC. This gives the protein CASSLGGGIQYF. The full variable domain, in which reference TRBV7-6 and TRBJ2-4 provide the parts outside the CDR3, is GAGVSQSPRYKVTKRGQDVALRCDPISGHVSLYWYRQALGQGPEFLTYFNYEAQQDKSGLPNDRFSAERPEGSISTLTIQRTEQRDSAMYRCASSLGGGIQYFGAGTRLSVL.

This clone was observed once. This chain joins TRBV9 and TRBJ1-5; D call uncertain. The CDR3 contains 12 residues. The V gene lost 0 bases and the J gene lost 10 bases, with 8 bases spanning the gap. Germline V gene data show CDR1 as SGDLS and CDR2 as YYNGEE. CDR3 sequence reads: CASSVAEGPQHF. CDR3 coding DNA: TGTGCCAGCAGCGTAGCGGAGGGTCCCCAGCATTTT.

V gene TRBV28 combines with J gene TRBJ1-5; 7 bases fit TRBD1. The CDR3 contains 14 residues. The J segment lost 1 base and the V segment lost 9 bases, leaving 6 bases of the junction unmatched. Germline values: CDR1 MDHEN, CDR2 SYDVKM. CDR3 amino acids: CASKSGGSNQPQHF. CDR3 coding DNA: TGTGCCAGTAAATCAGGGGGAAGCAATCAGCCCCAGCATTTT.

The chain couples TRBV4-1 to TRBJ2-1; TRBD2 matches at 8 bases. Germline assignment: CDR1 MGHRA and CDR2 YSYEKL. The trim removed 2 bases at V and 9 bases at J, leaving 3 bases unmatched. The CDR3 has 13 residues. DNA for the CDR3: TGCGCCAGCAGCCAACGGGGGGGCGGTGAGCAGTTCTTC. The encoded protein is CASSQRGGGEQFF.